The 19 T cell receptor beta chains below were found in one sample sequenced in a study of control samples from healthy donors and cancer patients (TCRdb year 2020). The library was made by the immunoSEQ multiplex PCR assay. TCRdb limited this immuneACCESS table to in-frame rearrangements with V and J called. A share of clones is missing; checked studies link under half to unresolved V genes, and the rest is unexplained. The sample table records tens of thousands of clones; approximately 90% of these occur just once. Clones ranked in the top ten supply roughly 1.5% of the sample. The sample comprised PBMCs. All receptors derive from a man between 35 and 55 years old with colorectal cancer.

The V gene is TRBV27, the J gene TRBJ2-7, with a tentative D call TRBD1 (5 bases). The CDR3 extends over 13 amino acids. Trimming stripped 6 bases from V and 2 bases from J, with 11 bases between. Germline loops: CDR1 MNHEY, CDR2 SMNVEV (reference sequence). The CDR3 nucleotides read TGTGCCAGCAGCCGGACAACTACCTACGAGCAGTACTTC. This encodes CASSRTTTYEQYF.

CDR3 coding DNA: TGTGCCAGCAGCGTAACAGATGATAGCTGGCTCCTCACCGGGGAGCTGTTTTTT. Translating it yields CASSVTDDSWLLTGELFF. This rearrangement joins TRBV5-6 to TRBJ2-2; no clear D gene. V gave up 4 bases and J gave up 4 bases, with 23 bases separating them. The V gene's germline CDR1 is SGHDT and CDR2 YYEEEE. The CDR3 totals 18 residues.

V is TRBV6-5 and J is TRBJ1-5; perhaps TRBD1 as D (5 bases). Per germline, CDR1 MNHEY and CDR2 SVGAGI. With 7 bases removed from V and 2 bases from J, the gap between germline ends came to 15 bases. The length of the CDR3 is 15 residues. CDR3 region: CASTSAGVGNQPQHF. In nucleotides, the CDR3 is TGTGCCAGCACCTCCGCGGGGGTTGGCAATCAGCCCCAGCATTTT.

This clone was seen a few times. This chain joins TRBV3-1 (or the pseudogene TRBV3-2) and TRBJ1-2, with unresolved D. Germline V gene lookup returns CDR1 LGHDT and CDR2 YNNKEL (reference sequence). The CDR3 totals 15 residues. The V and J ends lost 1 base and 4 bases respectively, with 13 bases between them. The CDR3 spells CASSQVGGSGYGYTF. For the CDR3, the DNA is TGTGCCAGCAGCCAAGTCGGAGGCTCCGGCTATGGCTACACCTTC.

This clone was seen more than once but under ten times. The CDR3 spells CASSLGDNSGTEAFF. CDR3 DNA sequence: TGTGCCAGCAGCTTAGGGGACAACTCAGGGACTGAAGCTTTCTTT. V usage is TRBV11-3 and J usage is TRBJ1-1; possibly TRBD1 for D (6 bases). The germline V gene has CDR1 SGHNT and CDR2 YENEEA. V was shortened by 1 base and J by 5 bases, with 14 bases between the two germline ends. CDR3 length: 15 amino acids.

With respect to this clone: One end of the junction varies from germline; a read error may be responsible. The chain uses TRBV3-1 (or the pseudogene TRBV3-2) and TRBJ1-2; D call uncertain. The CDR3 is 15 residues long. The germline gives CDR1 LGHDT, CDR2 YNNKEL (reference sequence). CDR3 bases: TGTGCCAGCAGCCAAGATTATCGGGTTATTGGAATCTTAATCTTC. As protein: CASSQDYRVIGILIF.

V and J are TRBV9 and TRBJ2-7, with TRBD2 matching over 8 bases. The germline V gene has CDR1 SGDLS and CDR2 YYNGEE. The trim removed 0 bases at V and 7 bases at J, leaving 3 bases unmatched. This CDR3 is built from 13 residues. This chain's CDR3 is CASSVGREEEQYF. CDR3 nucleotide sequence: TGTGCCAGCAGCGTAGGGCGGGAGGAGGAGCAGTACTTC.

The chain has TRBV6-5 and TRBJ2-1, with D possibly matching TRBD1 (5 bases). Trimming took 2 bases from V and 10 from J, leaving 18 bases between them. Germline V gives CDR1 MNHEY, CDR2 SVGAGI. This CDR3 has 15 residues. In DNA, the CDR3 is TGTGCCAGCAGTTACAATCAGGGCGGCATCGGGGAGCAGTTCTTC. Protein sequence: CASSYNQGGIGEQFF.

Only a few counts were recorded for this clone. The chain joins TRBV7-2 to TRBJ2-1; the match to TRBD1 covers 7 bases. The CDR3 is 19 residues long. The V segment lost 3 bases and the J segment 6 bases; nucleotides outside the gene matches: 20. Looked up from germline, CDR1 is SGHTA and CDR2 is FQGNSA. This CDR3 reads CASSLTGTANPRESNEQFF. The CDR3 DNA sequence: TGTGCCAGCAGCTTGACCGGGACAGCCAACCCCAGGGAGTCCAATGAGCAGTTCTTC.

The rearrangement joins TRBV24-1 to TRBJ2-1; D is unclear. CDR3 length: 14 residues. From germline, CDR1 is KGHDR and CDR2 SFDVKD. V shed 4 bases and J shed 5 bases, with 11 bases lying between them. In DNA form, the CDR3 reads TGTGCCACCAGTGAGGGATGGAAAGACAATGAGCAGTTCTTC. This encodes CATSEGWKDNEQFF.

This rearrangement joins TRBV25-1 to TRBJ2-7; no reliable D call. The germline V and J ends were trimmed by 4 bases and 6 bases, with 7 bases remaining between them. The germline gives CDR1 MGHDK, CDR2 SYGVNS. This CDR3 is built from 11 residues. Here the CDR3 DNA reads TGTGCCAGCAGTGTGGCAGGCGAGCAGTACTTC. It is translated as CASSVAGEQYF.

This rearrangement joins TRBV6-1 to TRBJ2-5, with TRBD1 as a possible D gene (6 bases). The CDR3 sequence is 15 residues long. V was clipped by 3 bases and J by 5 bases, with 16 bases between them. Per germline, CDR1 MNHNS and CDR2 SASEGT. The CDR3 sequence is CASSEGAGVLETQYF. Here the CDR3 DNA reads TGTGCCAGCAGTGAGGGGGCAGGGGTTTTGGAGACCCAGTACTTC.

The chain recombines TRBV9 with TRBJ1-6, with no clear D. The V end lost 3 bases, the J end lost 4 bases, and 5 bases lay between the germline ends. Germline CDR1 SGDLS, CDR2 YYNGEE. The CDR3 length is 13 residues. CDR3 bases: TGTGCCAGCAGCGCCGGATATAATTCACCCCTCCACTTT. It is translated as CASSAGYNSPLHF.

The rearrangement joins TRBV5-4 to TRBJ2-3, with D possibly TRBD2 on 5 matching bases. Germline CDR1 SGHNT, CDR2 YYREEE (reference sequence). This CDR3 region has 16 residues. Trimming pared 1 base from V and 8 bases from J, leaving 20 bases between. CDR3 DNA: TGTGCCAGCAGCTTGTACAAACTAGAAAGGATGGGTACGCAGTATTTT. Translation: CASSLYKLERMGTQYF.

The CDR3 sequence: CASSLDVRVYEQYF. CDR3 DNA: TGTGCCAGCAGTTTAGACGTCCGGGTCTACGAGCAGTACTTC. The genes are TRBV27 and TRBJ2-7, with D unclear. With 2 bases removed from V and 3 bases from J, the gap between germline ends came to 11 bases. Per the germline V gene, CDR1 is MNHEY and CDR2 is SMNVEV (reference sequence). The CDR3 contains 14 residues.

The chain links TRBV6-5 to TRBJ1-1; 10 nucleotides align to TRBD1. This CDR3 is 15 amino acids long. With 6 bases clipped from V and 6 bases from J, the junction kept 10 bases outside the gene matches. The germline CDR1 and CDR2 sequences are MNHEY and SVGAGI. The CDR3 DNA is TGTGCCAGCAGGGCTGGAACCGGGACAGGGGCTGAAGCTTTCTTT. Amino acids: CASRAGTGTGAEAFF.

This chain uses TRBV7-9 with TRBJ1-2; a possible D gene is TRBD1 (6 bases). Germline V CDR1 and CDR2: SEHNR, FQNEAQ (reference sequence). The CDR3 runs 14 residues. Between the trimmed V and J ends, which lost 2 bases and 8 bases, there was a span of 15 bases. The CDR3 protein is CASSLNVGGWGYTF. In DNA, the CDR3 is TGTGCCAGCAGCTTAAACGTGGGGGGCTGGGGCTACACCTTC.

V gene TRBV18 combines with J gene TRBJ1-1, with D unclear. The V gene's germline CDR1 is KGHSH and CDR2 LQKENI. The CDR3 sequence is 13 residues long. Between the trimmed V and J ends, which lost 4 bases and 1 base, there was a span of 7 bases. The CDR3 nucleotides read TGTGCCAGCTCACTACAGACGAACACTGAAGCTTTCTTT. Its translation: CASSLQTNTEAFF.

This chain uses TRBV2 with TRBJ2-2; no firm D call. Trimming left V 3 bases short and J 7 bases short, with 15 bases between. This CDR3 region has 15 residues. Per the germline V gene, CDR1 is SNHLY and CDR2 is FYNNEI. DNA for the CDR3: TGTGCCAGCAGTGAGGAATCGGCTCTGGTCGGGGAGCTGTTTTTT. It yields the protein CASSEESALVGELFF. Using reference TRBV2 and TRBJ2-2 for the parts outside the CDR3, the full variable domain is EPEVTQTPSHQVTQMGQEVILRCVPISNHLYFYWYRQILGQKVEFLVSFYNNEISEKSEIFDDQFSVERPDGSNFTLKIRSTKLEDSAMYFCASSEESALVGELFFGEGSRLTVL.